One sample yielded the 16 T cell receptor beta chains listed below, sequenced in a study of CD8+ T cells in alopecia areata. In each case, RNA was isolated and then reverse transcribed into cDNA as the sequencing template. The table came from immunoSEQ multiplex PCR; TCRdb's copy has only in-frame clones and leaves some out. This sample has about 210,000 clones; around 65% occur once, and the top ten carry 4% to 4.5%. Treatment described: oral pan-JAK inhibitor, 5-10 mg twice daily. Sequenced material: CD4+ T cells sorted from blood, taken at week 4, from a patient treated with tofacitinib. These receptors were taken from a human donor with alopecia areata.

This clone was counted only a few times. The genes are TRBV5-4 and TRBJ2-1; D is unresolved. The CDR3 is made up of 14 amino acids. V lost 5 bases to trimming and J lost 0 bases, with 9 bases between them. Germline loops: CDR1 SGHNT, CDR2 YYREEE (reference sequence). DNA for the CDR3: TGTGCCAGCAGGACGGAGAGCTCCTACAATGAGCAGTTCTTC. This translates into CASRTESSYNEQFF. Supplemented by reference TRBV5-4 and TRBJ2-1, the full variable domain reads ETGVTQSPTHLIKTRGQQVTLRCSSQSGHNTVSWYQQALGQGPQFIFQYYREEENGRGNFPPRFSGLQFPNYSSELNVNALELDDSALYLCASRTESSYNEQFFGPGTRLTVL.

This clone was observed a handful of times. This chain connects TRBV30 to TRBJ1-6; D not certain. This CDR3 contains 13 residues. CDR1 GTSNPN and CDR2 SVGIG come from the germline V gene (reference sequence). V lost 3 bases and J 9 bases, leaving 12 bases between the germline ends. DNA for the CDR3: TGTGCCTGGAGCCCAGGCTCCCCTTCACCCCTCCACTTT. It yields the protein CAWSPGSPSPLHF.

This clone was observed a few times. This sequence joins TRBV18 and TRBJ2-5; D is unresolved. The germline V gene encodes CDR1 KGHSH and CDR2 LQKENI. The CDR3 is 12 amino acids. Trimming stripped 4 bases from V and 3 bases from J, with 6 bases between. The CDR3 coding sequence is TGTGCCAGCTCACGGAATGAAGAGACCCAGTACTTC. Its protein is CASSRNEETQYF.

The gene calls are TRBV5-1 and TRBJ2-5; unclear D gene. The CDR3 covers 16 residues. Germline V lookup: CDR1 SGHRS, CDR2 YFSETQ. Trimming shortened V by 2 bases and J by 2 bases, and 16 bases separated the two germline ends. The CDR3 nucleotides are TGCGCCAGCAGCTTATTAGGCAGTCGAAATCAAGAGACCCAGTACTTC. It yields the protein CASSLLGSRNQETQYF.

This chain joins TRBV30 and TRBJ1-2, with 9 bases lining up with TRBD1. Germline V gives CDR1 GTSNPN, CDR2 SVGIG (reference sequence). The CDR3 totals 14 residues. V was clipped by 7 bases and J by 0 bases; unmatched bases: 6. CDR3 nucleotide sequence: TGTGCCTCCTCAAGACAGGGGGCTAACTATGGCTACACCTTC. Translating gives CASSRQGANYGYTF.

The chain links TRBV10-3 to TRBJ2-7; D is unclear. The CDR3 length is 11 residues. The V end was cut by 5 bases, the J end by 4 bases, with 6 bases between. Germline V gene data show CDR1 as ENHRY and CDR2 as SYGVKD. The CDR3 DNA sequence: TGTGCCATCAGTCAGACTTACGAGCAGTACTTC. Translating it yields CAISQTYEQYF.

This rearrangement joins TRBV6-1 to TRBJ2-3; perhaps TRBD1 as D (5 bases). Germline CDR1 reads MNHNS; CDR2 reads SASEGT. There are 14 residues in the CDR3. The V end lost 7 bases, the J end lost 2 bases, and 13 bases lay between the germline ends. CDR3 region: CASIPRGTTDTQYF. CDR3 bases: TGTGCCAGCATCCCAAGGGGTACCACAGATACGCAGTATTTT.

This clone was observed a few times. V is TRBV7-2 and J is TRBJ2-5; 7 nucleotides align to TRBD2. With 4 bases clipped from V and 2 bases from J, the junction kept 7 bases outside the gene matches. The CDR3 covers 15 residues. CDR1 SGHTA and CDR2 FQGNSA come from the germline V gene. This CDR3 reads CASSWSAGRQETQYF. For the CDR3, the DNA is TGTGCCAGCAGCTGGTCAGCGGGGAGACAAGAGACCCAGTACTTC.

A word on this clone: One junction end disagrees with the germline gene, perhaps due to a read error. CDR3 in amino acids: CASSLGLVGGTGELFF. CDR3 DNA: TGTGCTAGCAGCTTAGGACTGGTCGGGGGCACCGGGGAGCTGTTTTTT. The chain couples TRBV7-7 to TRBJ2-2; perhaps TRBD2 as D (6 bases). Per germline, CDR1 SSHAT and CDR2 FNYEAQ (reference sequence). The CDR3 has 16 residues.

The rearrangement joins TRBV5-1 to TRBJ1-6; TRBD1 agrees at 10 bases. Germline trimming cut 4 bases from V and 10 bases from J; bases unmatched to any gene: 8. Per germline, CDR1 SGHRS and CDR2 YFSETQ. The CDR3 contains 15 residues. The CDR3 nucleotides are TGCGCCAGCAGCCCGCGACAGGGGGCAGGATCACCCCTCCACTTT. This translates into CASSPRQGAGSPLHF.

The J gene is TRBJ1-5, the V gene TRBV18; D gene uncertain. V dropped 3 bases and J dropped 4 bases, with 13 bases sitting between them. The CDR3 contains 15 residues. CDR1 is KGHSH, CDR2 LQKENI, per germline. This CDR3 reads CASSPISDGNQPQHF. The CDR3 DNA reads TGTGCCAGCTCACCGATCTCGGACGGAAATCAGCCCCAGCATTTT.

The chain has TRBV5-4 and TRBJ2-1, with TRBD2 identical over 8 bases. The CDR3 runs 16 residues. V shed 4 bases, J shed 3 bases, and the junction held 9 bases outside the gene matches. The V gene's germline CDR1 is SGHNT and CDR2 YYREEE (reference sequence). This chain's CDR3 is CASSTLLAADYNEQFF. The DNA of the CDR3 is TGTGCCAGCAGCACCCTACTAGCGGCGGACTACAATGAGCAGTTCTTC. Together with reference TRBV5-4 and TRBJ2-1, the CDR3 gives the full variable domain: ETGVTQSPTHLIKTRGQQVTLRCSSQSGHNTVSWYQQALGQGPQFIFQYYREEENGRGNFPPRFSGLQFPNYSSELNVNALELDDSALYLCASSTLLAADYNEQFFGPGTRLTVL.

This clone was recorded a few times. The chain recombines TRBV7-2 with TRBJ1-5; no clear D. The V end lost 1 base, the J end lost 11 bases, and 18 bases lay between the germline ends. Germline lookup yields CDR1 SGHTA and CDR2 FQGNSA. This CDR3 has 15 amino acids. The CDR3 nucleotides read TGTGCCAGCAGCTTAGAGTCGCAGGTAATACTAGCCCAGCATTTT. Protein product: CASSLESQVILAQHF.

The chain carries TRBV30 and TRBJ1-1; D is ambiguous. V gave up 4 bases and J gave up 1 base, with 10 bases separating them. Looked up from germline, CDR1 is GTSNPN and CDR2 is SVGIG (reference sequence). The CDR3 extends over 13 amino acids. The CDR3 coding sequence is TGTGCCTGGACTAGTCAGACGAACACTGAAGCTTTCTTT. Translating gives CAWTSQTNTEAFF.

The chain combines TRBV29-1 with TRBJ2-3; 9 nucleotides agree with TRBD1. The CDR3 is 13 amino acids. Germline lookup yields CDR1 SQVTM and CDR2 ANQGSEA. J gave up 11 bases and V 7 bases, and 13 bases lay outside the gene matches. The DNA for the CDR3 is TGCAGCGCGGACAGGGGCCGGGACTACTGGCAGTATTTT. Protein sequence: CSADRGRDYWQYF.

This clone has only a few counts. The rearrangement joins TRBV2 to TRBJ1-2; TRBD1 matches at 12 bases. J was trimmed by 6 bases and V by 4 bases; bases with no gene match: 3. Per the germline V gene, CDR1 is SNHLY and CDR2 is FYNNEI. The CDR3 extends over 14 amino acids. The chain's CDR3 is CASSGDRGQDGYTF. The CDR3 nucleotides read TGTGCCAGCAGTGGGGACAGGGGGCAGGATGGCTACACCTTC.